Below, 6 T cell receptor beta chains from the same sample are listed, as sequenced in a study of shared clonotypes between healthy human individuals. Profiled with immunoSEQ multiplex PCR; TCRdb holds only in-frame clones, not every one. The table records a few hundred thousand clones, roughly 91% of them present only once. The sample taken for sequencing was memory CD8+ T cells sorted from blood. Subset reported: CD45RO+ cells pooled with CCR7-negative TemRA cells. The receptors derive from a man aged 18 to 29 in good health.

This clone occurred many times. The V gene is TRBV6-5, the J gene TRBJ2-3; 7 bases are shared with TRBD2. With V trimmed by 2 bases and J by 4 bases, 3 bases remained unmatched. The CDR3 is 14 residues long. CDR1 and CDR2 (germline): MNHEY, SVGAGI. The CDR3 sequence: CASSYAAGADTQYF. The CDR3 DNA reads as TGTGCCAGCAGTTACGCCGCGGGAGCAGATACGCAGTATTTT.

The gene calls are TRBV2 and TRBJ1-6; no reliable D call. This CDR3 region has 14 residues. Germline V lookup: CDR1 SNHLY, CDR2 FYNNEI. Trimming stripped 1 base from V and 5 bases from J, with 6 bases between. CDR3 region: CASSEGFDNSPLHF. Written as DNA, the CDR3 is TGTGCCAGCAGTGAAGGGTTTGATAATTCACCCCTCCACTTT. Full variable domain (missing parts from reference TRBV2 and TRBJ1-6): EPEVTQTPSHQVTQMGQEVILRCVPISNHLYFYWYRQILGQKVEFLVSFYNNEISEKSEIFDDQFSVERPDGSNFTLKIRSTKLEDSAMYFCASSEGFDNSPLHFGNGTRLTVT.

This chain uses TRBV5-4 with TRBJ2-3; the match to TRBD1 covers 8 bases. CDR1 SGHNT and CDR2 YYREEE come from the germline V gene (reference sequence). This CDR3 comprises 17 residues. V shed 5 bases and J 7 bases; nucleotides not matched to a gene: 18. CDR3 DNA sequence: TGTGCCAGCAGACCTCTACCAGGGGGCCCCGGGCAAAATACGCAGTATTTT. Its translation: CASRPLPGGPGQNTQYF.

This rearrangement joins TRBV6-6 to TRBJ2-7, with 7 bases that match TRBD1. The length of the CDR3 is 12 residues. With V trimmed by 6 bases and J by 7 bases, 6 bases remained unmatched. Germline V lookup: CDR1 MNHNY, CDR2 SVGAGI (reference sequence). CDR3 DNA sequence: TGTGCCAGCAGATTACAGGGGAGAGAGCAGTACTTC. Its translation: CASRLQGREQYF.

V and J are TRBV29-1 and TRBJ2-7; 9 nucleotides match TRBD1. CDR1 SQVTM and CDR2 ANQGSEA come from the germline V gene. The CDR3 sequence is 14 residues long. V was pared by 5 bases and J by 2 bases, with 7 bases of the junction left unmatched. The CDR3 nucleotides read TGCAGCGTTTATGACAGGGGGGAAACCTACGAGCAGTACTTC. This encodes CSVYDRGETYEQYF.

J is TRBJ2-7 and V is TRBV6-5; TRBD2 matches at 7 bases. The CDR3 extends over 15 amino acids. Germline lookup yields CDR1 MNHEY and CDR2 SVGAGI. With 7 bases clipped from V and 3 bases from J, the junction kept 12 bases outside the gene matches. The CDR3 DNA sequence: TGTGCCAGCACCAGCGGGGCCTGGGTTCACTACGAGCAGTACTTC. Its translation is CASTSGAWVHYEQYF.